Listed below are T cell receptor beta chains from one sample, sequenced in a study of blood T cell repertoires in COVID-19. Generated by immunoSEQ multiplex PCR, the TCRdb table keeps only in-frame clones and is missing some. The sample lists approximately 140,000 clones, 70% to 90% seen once, with about 8% in the top ten. The sequenced sample consisted of peripheral blood. The receptors come from a woman in her sixties with COVID-19, enrolled during active disease. The CDR3 runs from the conserved cysteine through the conserved F or W. The D gene is left open where the match is weak. Rows may omit the clone size; those that give it use once, few, many or a size class.

j_call v_call clone_size d_call cdr3_length cdr3_aa cdr3_nt
TRBJ1-1 TRBV18 . . 14 CASSVRGGDTEAFF TGTGCCAGCTCCGTGAGGGGGGGGGACACTGAAGCTTTCTTT
TRBJ1-1 TRBV12-3/TRBV12-4 . . 13 CASSSRGNTEAFF TGTGCCAGCAGTTCCCGGGGGAACACTGAAGCTTTCTTT
TRBJ2-5 TRBV19 . . 14 CASSIGTGQETQYF TGTGCCAGTAGTATTGGAACAGGCCAAGAGACCCAGTACTTC
TRBJ2-1 TRBV5-1 . TRBD2 15 CASSFSASGYNEQFF TGCGCCAGCAGCTTCTCAGCTAGCGGTTACAATGAGCAGTTCTTC
TRBJ1-2 TRBV6-6 . TRBD1 14 CASSRQGNDYGYTF TGTGCCAGCAGTCGACAGGGTAACGACTATGGCTACACCTTC
TRBJ2-2 TRBV5-1 few . 16 CASSTGQGVEAGELFF TGCGCCAGCAGCACCGGACAAGGGGTAGAGGCCGGGGAGCTGTTTTTT
TRBJ1-2 TRBV30 . . 17 CAWSVHPQQHNYYGYTF TGTGCCTGGAGTGTACATCCCCAACAGCATAATTACTATGGCTACACCTTC
TRBJ2-1 TRBV2 . TRBD1 13 CASSGTGDNEQFF TGTGCCAGCAGCGGGACAGGGGACAATGAGCAGTTCTTC
TRBJ2-2 TRBV14 once TRBD2 16 CASSQLAGARTGELFF TGTGCCAGCAGCCAACTAGCGGGGGCCCGCACCGGGGAGCTGTTTTTT
TRBJ1-2 TRBV7-2 . TRBD1 15 CASSFGTGLGYGYTF TGTGCCAGCAGCTTCGGGACAGGGCTAGGATATGGCTACACCTTC
TRBJ2-2 TRBV5-1 . TRBD2 17 CASSHHRDYIRTGELFF TGCGCCAGCAGTCATCATCGGGACTACATACGCACCGGGGAGCTGTTTTTT
TRBJ2-7 TRBV7-2 . . 14 CASSLKAGLLEQYF TGTGCCAGCAGCTTAAAAGCAGGGTTACTCGAGCAGTACTTC
TRBJ2-7 TRBV28 . TRBD1 15 CASSSPGQGSYEQYF TGTGCCAGCAGTTCGCCGGGACAGGGATCCTACGAGCAGTACTTC
TRBJ1-6 TRBV18 . TRBD1 17 CASSPFRDRGPNSPLHF TGTGCCAGCTCACCATTCCGGGACAGGGGGCCTAATTCACCCCTCCACTTT
TRBJ2-5 TRBV29-1 . . 13 CSVDLGAGETQYF TGCAGCGTTGACCTCGGGGCGGGGGAGACCCAGTACTTC
TRBJ2-7 TRBV3-1/TRBV3-2 . TRBD2 17 CASSQNFGLAGGNEQYF TGTGCCAGCAGCCAAAATTTTGGACTAGCGGGGGGAAACGAGCAGTACTTC
TRBJ2-7 TRBV27 . . 16 CASSSAGRPKLYEQYF TGTGCCAGCAGTTCCGCCGGCAGGCCTAAGTTGTACGAGCAGTACTTC
TRBJ2-5 TRBV2 once TRBD1 13 CASSWTGMETQYF TGTGCCAGCAGTTGGACAGGGATGGAGACCCAGTACTTC
TRBJ2-2 TRBV29-1 few . 13 CSVKGSNTGELFF TGCAGCGTTAAAGGAAGCAACACCGGGGAGCTGTTTTTT
TRBJ2-1 TRBV7-3 once . 16 CASSLAASRGYNEQFF TGTGCCAGCAGCTTAGCCGCTAGTAGGGGTTACAATGAGCAGTTCTTC
TRBJ2-1 TRBV27 . . 13 CASKQGGYNEQFF TGTGCCAGCAAACAGGGTGGCTACAATGAGCAGTTCTTC
TRBJ2-1 TRBV27 . TRBD1 16 CASSTPGQGKGNEQFF TGTGCCAGCAGTACCCCGGGACAGGGTAAGGGCAATGAGCAGTTCTTC
TRBJ1-3 TRBV18 . . 15 CASSLDRNSGNTIYF TGTGCCAGCTCACTGGACAGAAACTCTGGAAACACCATATATTTT
TRBJ1-4 TRBV13 . . 17 CASSLGGYREGDEKLFF TGTGCCAGCAGCTTAGGGGGATACAGGGAAGGCGATGAAAAACTGTTTTTT
TRBJ1-2 TRBV10-3 . TRBD1 18 CAISEYGTGLPPNYGYTF TGTGCCATCAGTGAGTACGGGACAGGGCTCCCACCTAACTATGGCTACACCTTC
TRBJ1-5 TRBV27 . . 14 CASSLNRANQPQHF TGTGCCAGCAGTTTAAACAGGGCCAATCAGCCCCAGCATTTT
TRBJ1-5 TRBV3-1/TRBV3-2 . . 16 CASSPWSGDKRTPQHF TGTGCCAGCAGCCCATGGTCCGGGGATAAAAGGACGCCCCAGCATTTT